This TCR beta chain was identified in a study of PD-1 blockade in classical Hodgkin lymphoma. Whole-study results and caveats: The study found that TCR diversity rose significantly by C4D1 in CD4+ but not CD8+ cells. No one has yet defined what causes the repertoire differences, which may be disease activity or prior therapy.

The method was immunoSEQ multiplex PCR; TCRdb's version includes in-frame clones alone and lacks a portion of them. The table lists around 36,000 clones, 75% to 95% of them singletons, with roughly 0.23% in the top ten. Every single patient, without exception, relapsed after autologous stem cell transplantation, and brentuximab vedotin exposure varied. The study purified CD4+ T cells from thawed PBMCs using magnetic negative selection. The CDR3 covers 16 residues. Germline V CDR1 and CDR2: SGHRS, YFSETQ. Trimming at V came to 1 base and at J to 0 bases, leaving 4 bases not matched to a gene. A remark on this clone: Its antigen remains unknown.

This rearrangement joins TRBV5-1 to TRBJ1-3; 7 bases line up with TRBD1. The material sequenced was CD4+ T cells from blood, taken at baseline. The clonotype comes from a human donor with classical Hodgkin lymphoma. Here the CDR3 DNA reads TGCGCCAGCAGCTTGAAAGGGGGCGGCTCTGGAAACACCATATATTTT. Translated, it gives CASSLKGGGSGNTIYF.